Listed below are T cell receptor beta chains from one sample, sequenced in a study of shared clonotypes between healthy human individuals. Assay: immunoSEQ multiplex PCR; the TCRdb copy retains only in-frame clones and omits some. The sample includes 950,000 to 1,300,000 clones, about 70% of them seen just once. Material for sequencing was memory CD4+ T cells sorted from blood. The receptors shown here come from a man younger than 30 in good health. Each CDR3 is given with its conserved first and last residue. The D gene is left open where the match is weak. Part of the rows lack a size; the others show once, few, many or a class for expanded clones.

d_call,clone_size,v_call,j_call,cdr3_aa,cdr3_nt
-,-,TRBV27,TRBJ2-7,CASSFNGWSYEQYF,TGTGCCAGCAGTTTTAACGGGTGGTCCTACGAGCAGTACTTC
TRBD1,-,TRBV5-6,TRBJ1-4,CASSLAWDRQNEKLFF,TGTGCCAGCAGCTTGGCCTGGGACAGGCAAAATGAAAAACTGTTTTTT
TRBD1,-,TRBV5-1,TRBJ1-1,CASSSEVVQGVTEAFF,TGCGCCAGCAGCTCGGAGGTCGTACAGGGGGTCACTGAAGCTTTCTTT
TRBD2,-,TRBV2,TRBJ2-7,CASSGSASGRAGEQYF,TGTGCCAGCAGTGGTTCGGCTAGCGGGAGGGCCGGCGAGCAGTACTTC
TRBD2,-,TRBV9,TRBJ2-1,CASSVGGIAGAHEQFF,TGTGCCAGCAGCGTAGGGGGAATAGCGGGAGCACATGAGCAGTTCTTC
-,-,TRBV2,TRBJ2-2,CASEVFRELFF,TGTGCCAGCGAGGTTTTCCGGGAGCTGTTTTTT
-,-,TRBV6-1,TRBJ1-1,CASSGQVDEAFF,TGTGCCAGCAGTGGACAGGTAGATGAAGCTTTCTTT
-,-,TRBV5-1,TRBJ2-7,CASSENYEQYF,TGCGCCAGCTCCGAGAACTACGAGCAGTACTTC
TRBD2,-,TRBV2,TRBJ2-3,CANSLADPTDTQYF,TGTGCCAATTCACTAGCGGACCCCACAGATACGCAGTATTTT
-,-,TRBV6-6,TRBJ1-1,CASSSPGKRAEAFF,TGTGCCAGCAGTTCCCCAGGAAAACGGGCTGAAGCTTTCTTT
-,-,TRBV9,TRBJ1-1,CASSVGGPNTEAFF,TGTGCCAGCAGCGTGGGCGGACCGAACACTGAAGCTTTCTTT
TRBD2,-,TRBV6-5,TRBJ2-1,CASSISGSSYNEQFF,TGTGCCAGCAGCATTAGCGGGAGTTCCTACAATGAGCAGTTCTTC
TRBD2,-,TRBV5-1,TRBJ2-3,CASSVTSGRVADTQYF,TGCGCCAGCAGCGTGACTAGCGGGAGGGTGGCAGATACGCAGTATTTT
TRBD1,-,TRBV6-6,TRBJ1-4,CASSPGTGGSNEKLFF,TGTGCCAGCAGTCCCGGGACAGGGGGATCTAATGAAAAACTGTTTTTT
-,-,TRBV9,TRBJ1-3,CASSPRPGAGNTIYF,TGTGCCAGCAGCCCTCGGCCGGGGGCCGGAAACACCATATATTTT
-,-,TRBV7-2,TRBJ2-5,CASSLGSQETQYF,TGTGCCAGCAGCTTGGGCAGCCAAGAGACCCAGTACTTC
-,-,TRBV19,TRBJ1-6,CASSPGTGNSPLHF,TGTGCCAGTAGTCCCGGGACGGGGAATTCACCCCTCCACTTT
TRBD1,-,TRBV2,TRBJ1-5,CASSGGTGGRGPQHF,TGTGCCAGCAGTGGGGGGACAGGGGGAAGAGGGCCCCAGCATTTT
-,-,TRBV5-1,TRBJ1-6,CASMGSGNSPLHF,TGCGCCAGCATGGGGTCCGGGAATTCACCCCTCCACTTT
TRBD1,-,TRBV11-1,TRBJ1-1,CASSPQGVGTEAFF,TGTGCCAGCAGCCCCCAGGGGGTAGGCACTGAAGCTTTCTTT
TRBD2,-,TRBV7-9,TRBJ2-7,CASSQTSGRAYEQYF,TGTGCCAGCAGTCAGACCAGCGGGAGAGCCTACGAGCAGTACTTC
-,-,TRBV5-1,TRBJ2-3,CASSRDTDTQYF,TGCGCCAGCAGCCGGGACACAGATACGCAGTATTTT
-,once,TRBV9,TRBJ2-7,CASIGRSQYYEQYF,TGTGCCAGCATTGGGCGGAGCCAATACTACGAGCAGTACTTC
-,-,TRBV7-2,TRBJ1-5,CASSLGHNQPQHF,TGTGCCAGCAGCCTTGGACACAATCAGCCCCAGCATTTT
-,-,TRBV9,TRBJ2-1,CASSPRLEVRLLEQFF,TGTGCCAGCTCACCCCGTTTAGAGGTTCGGCTATTAGAGCAGTTCTTC
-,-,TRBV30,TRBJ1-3,CAWRLDLKPGNTIYF,TGTGCCTGGAGGCTAGACTTAAAGCCTGGAAACACCATATATTTT
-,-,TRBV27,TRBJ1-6,CASSPGGNNSPLHF,TGTGCCAGCAGTCCGGGGGGAAATAATTCACCCCTCCACTTT
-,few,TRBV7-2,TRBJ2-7,CASSSRAGGAYEQYF,TGTGCCAGCAGCTCAAGGGCTGGCGGGGCCTACGAGCAGTACTTC
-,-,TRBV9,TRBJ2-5,CASSVGLQETQYF,TGTGCCAGCAGCGTAGGACTTCAAGAGACCCAGTACTTC
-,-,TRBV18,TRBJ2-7,CASSRNRDYEQYF,TGTGCCAGCTCACGGAACAGGGATTACGAGCAGTACTTC
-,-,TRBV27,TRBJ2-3,CASSHAIPSTDTQYF,TGTGCCAGCAGCCATGCCATTCCTAGCACAGATACGCAGTATTTT
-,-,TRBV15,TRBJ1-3,CATSRDRNSGPLGNTIYF,TGTGCCACCAGCAGAGATCGTAATTCTGGACCTCTGGGAAACACCATATATTTT
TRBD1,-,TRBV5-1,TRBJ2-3,CASSLGQGPTDTQYF,TGCGCCAGCAGCCTTGGACAGGGCCCCACAGATACGCAGTATTTT
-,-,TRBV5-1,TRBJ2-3,CASSRVFADTQYF,TGCGCCAGCAGTAGGGTTTTCGCAGATACGCAGTATTTT
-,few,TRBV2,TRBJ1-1,CASSTGMNTEAFF,TGTGCCAGCAGCACAGGGATGAACACTGAAGCTTTCTTT
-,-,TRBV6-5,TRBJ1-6,CASSYLGKGSPLHF,TGTGCCAGCAGTTACCTGGGAAAGGGGTCACCCCTCCACTTT
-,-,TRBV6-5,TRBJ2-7,CASSYRRGAYEQYF,TGTGCCAGCAGTTACAGGCGGGGAGCCTACGAGCAGTACTTC
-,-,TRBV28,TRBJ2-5,CASSYKGGIETQYF,TGTGCCAGCAGTTATAAAGGTGGGATAGAGACCCAGTACTTC
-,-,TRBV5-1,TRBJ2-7,CASSLADYEQYF,TGCGCCAGCAGCTTGGCCGACTACGAGCAGTACTTC
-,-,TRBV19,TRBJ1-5,CASSISGGGNQPQHF,TGTGCCAGTAGTATATCGGGTGGCGGCAATCAGCCCCAGCATTTT
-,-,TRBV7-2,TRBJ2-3,CASSLTRGTDTQYF,TGTGCCAGCAGCCTTACGCGGGGCACAGATACGCAGTATTTT
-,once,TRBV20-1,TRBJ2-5,CSALSGKTQYF,TGCAGTGCCCTGTCGGGGAAGACCCAGTACTTC
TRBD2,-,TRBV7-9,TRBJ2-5,CASSLAGSGRWETQYF,TGTGCCAGCAGCTTAGCGGGTAGCGGGAGATGGGAGACCCAGTACTTC
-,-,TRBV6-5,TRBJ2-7,CASTGYSYEQYF,TGTGCCAGCACTGGCTACTCCTACGAGCAGTACTTC
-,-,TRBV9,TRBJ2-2,CASSVATGNTGELFF,TGTGCCAGCAGCGTAGCTACGGGGAACACCGGGGAGCTGTTTTTT
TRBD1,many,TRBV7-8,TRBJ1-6,CASTLTRGQDYNSPLHF,TGTGCCAGCACTTTGACCCGGGGACAGGACTATAATTCACCCCTCCACTTT
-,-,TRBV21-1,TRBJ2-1,CASSRRTSGKRNNEQFF,TGTGCCAGCAGTCGACGGACTAGCGGGAAACGGAACAATGAGCAGTTCTTC
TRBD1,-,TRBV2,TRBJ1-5,CASSRDRLDNQPQHF,TGTGCCAGCAGCCGGGACAGGTTGGACAATCAGCCCCAGCATTTT
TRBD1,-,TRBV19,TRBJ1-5,CASSIERQGGQPQHF,TGTGCCAGTAGTATAGAGAGACAGGGTGGCCAGCCCCAGCATTTT
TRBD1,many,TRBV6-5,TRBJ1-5,CASSPGTVNQPQHF,TGTGCCAGCAGTCCTGGGACAGTCAATCAGCCCCAGCATTTT
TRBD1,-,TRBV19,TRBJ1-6,CASNPDRDYNSPLHF,TGTGCCAGTAACCCGGACAGGGACTATAATTCACCCCTCCACTTT
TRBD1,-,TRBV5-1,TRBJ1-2,CASSLLQGASYGYTF,TGCGCCAGCAGCTTGTTACAGGGGGCCAGCTATGGCTACACCTTC
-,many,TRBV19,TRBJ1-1,CASSIDGGTTEAFF,TGTGCCAGTAGTATAGATGGGGGTACCACTGAAGCTTTCTTT